A single sample gave rise to the 8 T cell receptor beta chains below, sequenced in a study of blood T cell repertoires in COVID-19. Some clones are missing from TCRdb's copy, which holds only in-frame ones; the method was immunoSEQ multiplex PCR. Of over 85,000 clones in the sample, about 80% were seen once. The sample comprised peripheral blood. These receptors were obtained from a woman older than 75 with acute or convalescent COVID-19.

The chain has TRBV28 and TRBJ1-4, with D possibly being TRBD1 (6 bases). V gave up 5 bases and J gave up 6 bases, with 16 bases separating them. The CDR3 covers 15 residues. Per germline, CDR1 MDHEN and CDR2 SYDVKM. The DNA of the CDR3 is TGTGCCAGCAGTACTCAACAGGGCTCCCATGAAAAACTGTTTTTT. Translated: CASSTQQGSHEKLFF.

CDR3 protein: CASSPWRGIAYEQYF. For the CDR3, the DNA is TGTGCCAGCTCACCCTGGAGGGGAATAGCCTACGAGCAGTACTTC. This chain connects TRBV18 to TRBJ2-7; perhaps TRBD2 as D (6 bases). V was trimmed by 3 bases and J by 2 bases, leaving 14 bases between them. The V gene's germline CDR1 is KGHSH and CDR2 LQKENI. This CDR3 comprises 15 residues.

The V call is TRBV24-1, the J call TRBJ2-7, with TRBD1 as a possible D gene (6 bases). There are 14 residues in the CDR3. V was pared by 1 base and J by 5 bases, with 11 bases between. Germline V lookup: CDR1 KGHDR, CDR2 SFDVKD. The CDR3 spells CATSDLSQGHEQYF. The CDR3 region has the DNA TGTGCCACCAGTGATTTATCACAGGGCCACGAGCAGTACTTC.

J is TRBJ1-2 and V is TRBV19, with 8 nucleotides matching TRBD1. This CDR3 has 16 amino acids. Trimming cost V 4 bases and J 4 bases; bases outside gene matches: 11. Per the germline V gene, CDR1 is LNHDA and CDR2 is SQIVND (reference sequence). This CDR3 is CASSNRQGRGIYGYTF. In nucleotides, the CDR3 is TGTGCCAGTAGTAACCGACAGGGGCGAGGTATCTATGGCTACACCTTC. Variable domain in full (rest from reference TRBV19 and TRBJ1-2): DGGITQSPKYLFRKEGQNVTLSCEQNLNHDAMYWYRQDPGQGLRLIYYSQIVNDFQKGDIAEGYSVSREKKESFPLTVTSAQKNPTAFYLCASSNRQGRGIYGYTFGSGTRLTVV.

The chain links TRBV18 to TRBJ2-7; 9 bases line up with TRBD2. Germline assignment: CDR1 KGHSH and CDR2 LQKENI. Unmatched junction bases numbered 12, after V lost 4 bases and J lost 5 bases. This CDR3 has 16 residues. The DNA for the CDR3 is TGTGCCAGCTCACTCGCTGTGGCGGGGGGGCTGAACGAGCAGTACTTC. This sequence encodes CASSLAVAGGLNEQYF.

The V gene is TRBV13, the J gene TRBJ2-7; 7 bases align to TRBD2. CDR1 is PRHDT, CDR2 FYEKMQ, per germline (reference sequence). V dropped 0 bases and J dropped 2; count of bases not matched to a gene: 4. The CDR3 runs 15 residues. Written as DNA, the CDR3 is TGTGCCAGCAGCTTAGGGCGGGGGAGTGCCTACGAGCAGTACTTC. Amino acid sequence: CASSLGRGSAYEQYF.

V gene TRBV6-6 combines with J gene TRBJ2-2, with TRBD1 identical over 9 bases. Unmatched junction bases numbered 10, after V lost 5 bases and J lost 3 bases. This CDR3 is 17 amino acids long. Per the germline V gene, CDR1 is MNHNY and CDR2 is SVGAGI (reference sequence). The CDR3 bases are TGTGCCAGCAGTCCGGGACAGGGAACCGCGTACACCGGGGAGCTGTTTTTT. Translation: CASSPGQGTAYTGELFF.

V gene TRBV18 combines with J gene TRBJ2-2; 7 nucleotides match TRBD2. CDR1 is KGHSH and CDR2 is LQKENI in the germline V gene. The junction had 9 bases not matched to a gene; V was cut back by 3 bases and J by 2 bases. This CDR3 region has 17 residues. In DNA, the CDR3 is TGTGCCAGCTCACCGGCTCGCGGGAGAGACAACACCGGGGAGCTGTTTTTT. Protein: CASSPARGRDNTGELFF.